A selection of T cell receptor beta chains follows, all from one sample in a study of cytomegalovirus exposure and HLA in healthy donors. Repertoires were generated with immunoSEQ multiplex PCR, while TCRdb's copy carries only in-frame clones and drops some. This sample yields around 140,000 clones, of which approximately 80% are seen a single time; about 1.6% belongs to the top ten. The sequencing input was PBMCs. These receptor sequences come from a young woman in good health and CMV-seronegative. The CDR3 runs from the conserved cysteine through the conserved F or W. Each record gives: clone size, V gene, D gene, J gene, CDR3 protein, CDR3 DNA. The D gene is left open where the match is weak. Part of the rows lack a size; the others show once, few, many or a class for expanded clones.

>few|TRBV4-2|-|TRBJ1-1
CASSGETEAFF
TGTGCCAGCAGCGGGGAGACTGAAGCTTTCTTT
>-|TRBV28|-|TRBJ2-4
CASSLIGQGGNIQYF
TGTGCCAGCAGTTTAATAGGCCAGGGTGGGAACATTCAGTACTTC
>once|TRBV30|TRBD2|TRBJ2-1
CAWSAREGRYYNEQFF
TGTGCCTGGAGTGCGAGGGAGGGCCGGTATTACAATGAGCAGTTCTTC
>once|TRBV11-2|-|TRBJ1-2
CASSLDLTLKDYGYTF
TGTGCCAGCAGCTTAGATCTGACACTTAAGGACTATGGCTACACCTTC
>-|TRBV5-4|TRBD2|TRBJ2-3
CASSSRLAITDTQYF
TGTGCCAGCAGCTCCCGACTAGCTATTACAGATACGCAGTATTTT
>few|TRBV27|TRBD1|TRBJ1-2
CASTLRAGTARPGYGYTF
TGTGCCAGCACCCTCAGGGCCGGGACAGCCCGGCCGGGCTATGGCTACACCTTC
>-|TRBV5-1|-|TRBJ1-2
CASSLGPPSDYGYTF
TGCGCCAGCAGCTTGGGTCCACCCAGCGACTATGGCTACACCTTC
>few|TRBV6-5|TRBD1|TRBJ1-2
CASSYSDRVLYGYTF
TGTGCCAGCAGTTACTCTGACAGGGTCCTTTATGGCTACACCTTC
>-|TRBV7-2|-|TRBJ2-2
CASSPYTGELFF
TGTGCCAGCAGCCCCTACACCGGGGAGCTGTTTTTT
>-|TRBV11-2|-|TRBJ2-5
CASSLQGTQYF
TGTGCCAGCAGCCTCCAGGGGACCCAGTACTTC
>-|TRBV4-1|TRBD2|TRBJ2-1
CASSPPGGSWGENEQFF
TGCGCCAGCAGCCCCCCGGGGGGGAGTTGGGGAGAAAATGAGCAGTTCTTC
>-|TRBV19|-|TRBJ1-2
CASSMPAAGEGYTF
TGTGCCAGTAGTATGCCCGCGGCTGGTGAAGGCTACACCTTC
>-|TRBV2|TRBD1|TRBJ2-1
CASSEGTGIVNEQFF
TGTGCCAGCAGTGAAGGGACAGGGATAGTCAATGAGCAGTTCTTC
>-|TRBV7-9|TRBD1|TRBJ1-4
CASSLGEGAEKLFF
TGTGCCAGCAGCTTAGGAGAGGGGGCTGAAAAACTGTTTTTT
>-|TRBV4-2|TRBD2|TRBJ2-1
CASSQSTAREGRDEQFF
TGTGCCAGCAGCCAGTCCACTGCGCGGGAGGGCCGGGATGAGCAGTTCTTC
>few|TRBV29-1|-|TRBJ2-7
CSVVQGGYEQYF
TGCAGCGTTGTGCAGGGGGGCTACGAGCAGTACTTC
>-|TRBV5-4|TRBD2|TRBJ2-7
CASSRAGTSGTYEQYF
TGTGCCAGCAGCCGAGCCGGGACTAGCGGGACCTACGAGCAGTACTTC
>-|TRBV7-2|-|TRBJ2-7
CASSLGREAYEQYF
TGTGCCAGCAGCCTGGGTCGGGAAGCCTACGAGCAGTACTTC
>-|TRBV25-1|-|TRBJ1-1
CASTQNTEAFF
TGTGCCAGCACACAGAACACTGAAGCTTTCTTT
>-|TRBV10-1|-|TRBJ1-5
CASSENLDQPQHF
TGCGCCAGCAGTGAGAACTTAGATCAGCCCCAGCATTTT
>-|TRBV5-1|-|TRBJ1-1
CASSLNGKGSNTEAFF
TGCGCCAGCAGCTTGAACGGCAAGGGGTCGAACACTGAAGCTTTCTTT
>-|TRBV5-1|TRBD2|TRBJ2-3
CASSPGLVALSSTDTQYF
TGCGCCAGCAGCCCCGGACTAGTAGCTCTTTCTAGCACAGATACGCAGTATTTT
>-|TRBV27|-|TRBJ2-1
CATRRERTYNEQFF
TGTGCCACCCGACGGGAGCGGACCTACAATGAGCAGTTCTTC
>-|TRBV9|TRBD1|TRBJ1-2
CASSPQGADYGYTF
TGTGCCAGCAGCCCCCAGGGGGCAGACTATGGCTACACCTTC
>-|TRBV19|-|TRBJ1-1
CASIPEEREAFF
TGTGCCAGTATTCCCGAGGAAAGAGAAGCTTTCTTT
>-|TRBV7-2|TRBD2|TRBJ2-1
CASSRAGGPDEQFF
TGTGCCAGCAGCCGCGCGGGAGGGCCCGATGAGCAGTTCTTC
>once|TRBV5-5|-|TRBJ2-1
CASGEPLYYNEQFF
TGTGCCAGCGGAGAACCACTTTATTACAATGAGCAGTTCTTC
>few|TRBV29-1|TRBD1|TRBJ2-7
CSVEVGDRPREQYF
TGCAGCGTTGAAGTCGGGGACAGGCCCAGGGAGCAGTACTTC
>once|TRBV7-7|TRBD1|TRBJ2-1
CASSPWTGANEQFF
TGTGCCAGCAGCCCATGGACAGGGGCCAATGAGCAGTTCTTC
>-|TRBV5-1|TRBD2|TRBJ2-3
CASTGGSGTDTQYF
TGCGCCAGCACGGGCGGGAGTGGCACAGATACGCAGTATTTT
>-|TRBV25-1|-|TRBJ1-2
CASSEVVLTEGYTF
TGTGCCAGCAGTGAAGTGGTCCTTACGGAGGGCTACACCTTC
>-|TRBV7-6|-|TRBJ2-7
CASSLGGGYEQYF
TGTGCCAGCAGCTTGGGGGGAGGCTACGAGCAGTACTTC
>-|TRBV30|-|TRBJ1-5
CAWSVRGDQPQHF
TGTGCCTGGAGTGTACGCGGGGACCAGCCCCAGCATTTT
>-|TRBV6-1|-|TRBJ1-2
CASSPEVYYGYTF
TGTGCCAGCAGTCCCGAGGTTTATTATGGCTACACCTTC
>-|TRBV11-2|TRBD2|TRBJ2-5
CASSLASGVAGQETQYF
TGTGCCAGCAGCTTAGCATCCGGGGTAGCGGGACAAGAGACCCAGTACTTC
>-|TRBV5-4|-|TRBJ2-1
CASSPRVANEQFF
TGTGCCAGCAGCCCTCGGGTAGCCAATGAGCAGTTCTTC
>-|TRBV7-8|TRBD1|TRBJ2-7
CASSLRTGGYEQYF
TGTGCCAGCAGCTTAAGGACAGGGGGCTACGAGCAGTACTTC
>-|TRBV29-1|-|TRBJ1-1
CSVASPERNTEAFF
TGCAGCGTTGCTAGCCCAGAGAGGAACACTGAAGCTTTCTTT
>-|TRBV6-1|TRBD1|TRBJ2-7
CASSVDRAEQYF
TGTGCCAGCAGTGTTGACAGGGCCGAGCAGTACTTC
>-|TRBV2|-|TRBJ2-7
CARGQMSYEQYF
TGTGCCAGAGGACAGATGTCCTACGAGCAGTACTTC
>-|TRBV30|TRBD2|TRBJ2-3
CAWGPPGGKGTDTQYF
TGTGCCTGGGGCCCTCCGGGGGGGAAAGGTACAGATACGCAGTATTTT
>once|TRBV19|-|TRBJ2-5
CASSFSGSSRETQYF
TGTGCCAGTAGTTTCAGCGGATCCTCAAGAGAGACCCAGTACTTC
>-|TRBV19|-|TRBJ1-1
CASTTTPGTEAFF
TGTGCCAGTACTACAACGCCAGGCACTGAAGCTTTCTTT
>few|TRBV27|-|TRBJ1-4
CASSLSSSTNEKLFF
TGTGCCAGCAGTTTATCGAGCTCAACTAATGAAAAACTGTTTTTT
>-|TRBV7-2|TRBD1|TRBJ1-4
CASSLGSGGDEKLFF
TGTGCCAGCAGCTTAGGGTCAGGGGGCGATGAAAAACTGTTTTTT
>-|TRBV30|-|TRBJ1-5
CAWSGGMDQPQHF
TGTGCCTGGAGTGGAGGGATGGATCAGCCCCAGCATTTT
>-|TRBV2|TRBD1|TRBJ2-2
CASSPDRGSAGELFF
TGTGCCAGCAGTCCGGACAGGGGGTCCGCCGGGGAGCTGTTTTTT
>-|TRBV6-5|TRBD2|TRBJ2-5
CATRILAGYEAQYF
TGTGCCACCAGAATTCTAGCGGGATATGAGGCCCAGTACTTC
>-|TRBV29-1|-|TRBJ2-1
CSVEKIGDSSYNEQFF
TGCAGCGTAGAAAAAATAGGGGATAGCTCCTACAATGAGCAGTTCTTC
>few|TRBV5-4|-|TRBJ1-4
CASSPWDMFREKLFF
TGTGCCAGCAGCCCATGGGACATGTTCCGAGAAAAACTGTTTTTT
>-|TRBV19|-|TRBJ1-2
CASSPSGQTNYGYTF
TGTGCCAGTAGCCCCTCGGGTCAGACTAACTATGGCTACACCTTC